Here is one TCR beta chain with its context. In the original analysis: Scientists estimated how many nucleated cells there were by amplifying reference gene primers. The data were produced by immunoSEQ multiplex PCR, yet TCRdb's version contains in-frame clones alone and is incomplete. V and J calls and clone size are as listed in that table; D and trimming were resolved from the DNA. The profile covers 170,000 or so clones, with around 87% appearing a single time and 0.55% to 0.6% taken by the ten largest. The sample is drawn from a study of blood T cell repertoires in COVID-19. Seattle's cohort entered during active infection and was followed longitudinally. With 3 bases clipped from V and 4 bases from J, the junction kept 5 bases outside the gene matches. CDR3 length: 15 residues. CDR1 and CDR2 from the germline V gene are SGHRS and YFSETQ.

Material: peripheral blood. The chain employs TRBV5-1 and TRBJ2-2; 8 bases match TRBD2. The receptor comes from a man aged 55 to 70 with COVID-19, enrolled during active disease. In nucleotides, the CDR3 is TGCGCCAGCAGCTCTTTCGCGGGAGGCACCGGGGAGCTGTTTTTT. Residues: CASSSFAGGTGELFF.